The 29 T cell receptor beta chains below all came from one sample that was sequenced in a study of T-cell memory formation after mild COVID-19. TCRdb passed the 5' RACE reads through MiXCR, listing each CDR3 protein once. The table includes 350,000 to 450,000 distinct CDR3 sequences, more than 20% detected once. The specimen was PBMCs or a T cell subset sorted from them (not recorded which). These receptors came from an adult woman who had mild COVID-19 (a few samples of this study predate the infection). Cell type and time point are not known.

The sample holds a few counts of this clonotype. The rearrangement links TRBV5-1 to TRBJ2-1, with unresolved D. CDR1 is SGHRS, CDR2 YFSETQ, per germline. This CDR3 region has 15 residues. With 2 bases removed from V and 4 bases from J, the gap between germline ends came to 13 bases. CDR3 nucleotide sequence: TGCGCCAGCAGCTTCGACTCGACCAAATACAATGAGCAGTTCTTC. Protein product: CASSFDSTKYNEQFF.

This clonotype was counted a few times. The genes are TRBV12-3 or TRBV12-4 and TRBJ1-1; 12 bases agree with TRBD1. The length of the CDR3 is 17 residues. The J segment lost 0 bases and the V segment lost 5 bases, leaving 7 bases of the junction unmatched. CDR3 DNA: TGTGCCAGCAGTCCGGGACAGGGGGCGCCGGTGAACACTGAAGCTTTCTTT. Encoded protein: CASSPGQGAPVNTEAFF.

The CDR3 coding sequence is TGCGCCAGCAGTGAGGGATTCCGACAGCCCCCCCGATGCACTGAAGCTTTCTTT. This sequence encodes CASSEGFRQPPRCTEAFF. The rearrangement joins TRBV10-1 to TRBJ1-1; D is possibly TRBD1 (5 bases). CDR3 length equals 18 residues. V gave up 2 bases and J gave up 4 bases, with 23 bases separating them. Per the germline V gene, CDR1 is WNHNN and CDR2 is SYGVQD (reference sequence).

This clonotype showed up just a few times. The V and J genes are TRBV12-3 or TRBV12-4 and TRBJ1-2; D is undetermined. V lost 7 bases and J 0 bases, leaving 12 bases between the germline ends. The CDR3 sequence is 14 residues long. This CDR3 reads CASKRSSTNYGYTF. CDR3 nucleotides: TGTGCCAGCAAGAGGTCAAGTACTAACTATGGCTACACCTTC.

This clonotype was found a few times. The chain recombines TRBV19 with TRBJ2-7; 7 positions match TRBD1. The CDR3 totals 14 residues. Germline CDR1 reads LNHDA; CDR2 reads SQIVND (reference sequence). J lost 3 bases, V lost 5 bases, and 7 bases had no gene match. The CDR3 DNA follows: TGTGCCAGTAGTCAAAGGACAGGTTTCTACGAGCAGTACTTC. Amino acids: CASSQRTGFYEQYF. The whole variable domain, filled in from reference TRBV19 and TRBJ2-7, reads DGGITQSPKYLFRKEGQNVTLSCEQNLNHDAMYWYRQDPGQGLRLIYYSQIVNDFQKGDIAEGYSVSREKKESFPLTVTSAQKNPTAFYLCASSQRTGFYEQYFGPGTRLTVT.

The J gene is TRBJ2-3, the V gene TRBV11-2, with 8 bases fitting TRBD2. CDR3 length: 17 amino acids. The trim removed 1 base at V and 2 bases at J, leaving 8 bases unmatched. CDR1 SGHAT and CDR2 FQNNGV come from the germline V gene. This CDR3 is CASSLVGGDLHTDTQYF. CDR3 nucleotides: TGTGCCAGCAGCTTAGTCGGGGGGGACCTACACACAGATACGCAGTATTTT.

This clonotype has only a few counts. The chain links TRBV7-9 to TRBJ1-3, with 7 bases identical to TRBD1. The germline gives CDR1 SEHNR, CDR2 FQNEAQ (reference sequence). The trim removed 9 bases at V and 0 bases at J, leaving 5 bases unmatched. The CDR3 contains 14 residues. CDR3 sequence: CASQGQNSGNTIYF. For the CDR3, the DNA is TGTGCCAGTCAGGGACAGAACTCTGGAAACACCATATATTTT.

This clonotype was seen many times. The chain recombines TRBV28 with TRBJ2-3, with D unclear. This CDR3 contains 15 residues. V lost 5 bases, J lost 2 bases, and 14 bases lay in between. Germline V gene data show CDR1 as MDHEN and CDR2 as SYDVKM. The CDR3 protein is CASSDPTRHTDTQYF. The CDR3 coding sequence is TGTGCCAGCAGTGATCCAACAAGGCACACAGATACGCAGTATTTT.

This clonotype was found once. V is TRBV24-1 and J is TRBJ2-4; D may be TRBD1 (6 bases). The V gene lost 4 bases and the J gene lost 15 bases, with 12 bases spanning the gap. The CDR3 has 11 residues. Germline V lookup: CDR1 KGHDR, CDR2 SFDVKD. CDR3 coding DNA: TGTGCCACCAGTGACCTACAGGGTTGGTACTTC. Translated: CATSDLQGWYF.

As regards this clonotype: The junction shows a germline mismatch at one end, possibly a read error. The V call is TRBV29-1, the J call TRBJ2-1, with D uncertain. The germline CDR1 and CDR2 sequences are SQVTM and ANQGSEA. The CDR3 is 11 amino acids. The CDR3 here is CRVESYNEQFF. For the CDR3, the DNA is TGCAGGGTTGAATCCTACAATGAGCAGTTCTTC.

In its sample, this clonotype was seen many times. V usage is TRBV2 and J usage is TRBJ2-2; maybe TRBD2 (6 bases). V was pared by 2 bases and J by 5 bases, with 6 bases between. Germline V gene lookup returns CDR1 SNHLY and CDR2 FYNNEI. CDR3 length equals 13 residues. CDR3 region: CASSERGTGELFF. The DNA of the CDR3 is TGTGCCAGCAGTGAACGGGGGACCGGGGAGCTGTTTTTT.

Note on this clonotype: The junction does not match germline at one end; this may be a read error. This chain uses TRBV12-3 or TRBV12-4 with TRBJ1-5; D perhaps matches TRBD1 (5 bases). The length of the CDR3 is 15 residues. The CDR3 DNA reads TGTGCCAGCAGCTTAGCCCCATTGGGACATCAGCCCCAGCATTTT. Translation gives CASSLAPLGHQPQHF.

CDR3 in DNA: TGTGCCAGCAGCGTTGAGGGTGATGGTGGAAACACCATATATTTT. Its translation: CASSVEGDGGNTIYF. The chain uses TRBV9 and TRBJ1-3; no clear D gene. Germline lookup yields CDR1 SGDLS and CDR2 YYNGEE. The CDR3 contains 15 residues. The V end lost 2 bases, the J end lost 3 bases, and 12 bases lay between the germline ends.

This clonotype was observed a handful of times. The J gene is TRBJ2-7, the V gene TRBV7-8; 9 bases align to TRBD1. The CDR3 has 17 amino acids. CDR1 and CDR2 (germline): SGHVS, FQNEAQ. With V trimmed by 5 bases and J by 0 bases, 11 bases remained unmatched. CDR3 region: CASSPSEGGQGSYEQYF. In DNA, the CDR3 is TGTGCCAGCAGCCCGTCGGAAGGGGGACAGGGCTCCTACGAGCAGTACTTC.

The J gene is TRBJ2-7, the V gene TRBV5-1; TRBD1 matches 10 bases. Per the germline V gene, CDR1 is SGHRS and CDR2 is YFSETQ. V lost 1 base to trimming and J lost 2 bases; unmatched junction nucleotides: 12. The CDR3 has 18 amino acids. CDR3 in DNA: TGCGCCAGCAGCTTGTCGAAGCTGACAGGGGGCGACCCCTACGAGCAGTACTTC. This gives the protein CASSLSKLTGGDPYEQYF. Full variable domain (outside the CDR3, taken from reference TRBV5-1 and TRBJ2-7): KAGVTQTPRYLIKTRGQQVTLSCSPISGHRSVSWYQQTPGQGLQFLFEYFSETQRNKGNFPGRFSGRQFSNSRSEMNVSTLELGDSALYLCASSLSKLTGGDPYEQYFGPGTRLTVT.

This clonotype was found a few times. CDR3 sequence (DNA): TGTGCCAGCAGTTACGCGGGTCGGAACAATGAGCAGTTCTTC. Translating gives CASSYAGRNNEQFF. The V gene is TRBV6-6, the J gene TRBJ2-1; perhaps TRBD2 as D (5 bases). V was pared by 2 bases and J by 5 bases, with 10 bases between. The germline gives CDR1 MNHNY, CDR2 SVGAGI (reference sequence). The CDR3 contains 14 residues.

The rearrangement links TRBV5-1 to TRBJ2-7; perhaps TRBD1 as D (6 bases). V was cut by 4 bases and J by 5 bases, with 16 bases left in between. The germline gives CDR1 SGHRS, CDR2 YFSETQ. The CDR3 loop spans 14 amino acids. CDR3 DNA sequence: TGCGCCAGCAGCGAGGGGGAATCTGGGAACGAGCAGTACTTC. It yields the protein CASSEGESGNEQYF.

The chain combines TRBV19 with TRBJ1-2; 8 bases line up with TRBD1. Germline CDR1 is LNHDA and CDR2 is SQIVND (reference sequence). The length of the CDR3 is 13 residues. With 5 bases clipped from V and 8 bases from J, the junction kept 7 bases outside the gene matches. CDR3 residues: CASSAKTGVGYTF. DNA of the CDR3: TGTGCCAGTAGTGCGAAGACAGGGGTAGGCTACACCTTC.

The V gene is TRBV5-1, the J gene TRBJ1-2; 8 positions agree with TRBD1. The CDR3 has 15 residues. Germline trimming cut 4 bases from V and 6 bases from J; bases unmatched to any gene: 11. Per the germline V gene, CDR1 is SGHRS and CDR2 is YFSETQ. CDR3 nucleotide sequence: TGCGCCAGCAGCCCATCCGGGACAGGAGAAGATGGCTACACCTTC. This gives the protein CASSPSGTGEDGYTF. Drawing the rest from reference TRBV5-1 and TRBJ1-2, the complete variable domain is KAGVTQTPRYLIKTRGQQVTLSCSPISGHRSVSWYQQTPGQGLQFLFEYFSETQRNKGNFPGRFSGRQFSNSRSEMNVSTLELGDSALYLCASSPSGTGEDGYTFGSGTRLTVV.

V is TRBV6-5 and J is TRBJ2-1; 8 bases map to TRBD2. Germline V lookup: CDR1 MNHEY, CDR2 SVGAGI. CDR3 length: 14 amino acids. With 10 bases clipped from V and 5 bases from J, the junction kept 10 bases outside the gene matches. In DNA form, the CDR3 reads TGTGCCACCTCTCCGGGAGGGGCAAACAATGAGCAGTTCTTC. Its translation: CATSPGGANNEQFF.

J is TRBJ2-5 and V is TRBV14; weak D call: TRBD2 (5 bases). The CDR3 contains 14 residues. Germline V lookup: CDR1 SGHDN, CDR2 FVKESK. Trimming cost V 0 bases and J 5 bases, with 10 bases left between them. CDR3: CASSQDAWEETQYF. The CDR3 DNA sequence: TGTGCCAGCAGCCAAGATGCCTGGGAGGAGACCCAGTACTTC.

The sample holds a few counts of this clonotype. The chain couples TRBV7-9 to TRBJ2-7, with 7 bases matching TRBD1. CDR1 is SEHNR, CDR2 FQNEAQ, per germline (reference sequence). With 1 base clipped from V and 1 base from J, the junction kept 4 bases outside the gene matches. The CDR3 has 15 amino acids. This CDR3 reads CASSLVGDRSYEQYF. DNA of the CDR3: TGTGCCAGCAGCTTAGTCGGGGACAGATCCTACGAGCAGTACTTC. Full variable domain (remainder filled in from reference TRBV7-9 and TRBJ2-7): DTGVSQNPRHKITKRGQNVTFRCDPISEHNRLYWYRQTLGQGPEFLTYFQNEAQLEKSRLLSDRFSAERPKGSFSTLEIQRTEQGDSAMYLCASSLVGDRSYEQYFGPGTRLTVT.

This chain uses TRBV5-1 with TRBJ2-3, with D perhaps TRBD2 (5 bases). Germline CDR1 reads SGHRS; CDR2 reads YFSETQ. CDR3 length: 16 amino acids. The V and J ends lost 1 base and 7 bases respectively, with 19 bases between them. The CDR3 sequence is CASSLSGRPPGNTQYF. The CDR3 coding sequence is TGCGCCAGCAGCTTGTCTGGCAGGCCCCCGGGGAATACGCAGTATTTT.

The chain employs TRBV6-2 or TRBV6-3 and TRBJ2-7; D perhaps matches TRBD2 (6 bases). Trimming left V 2 bases short and J 7 bases short, with 9 bases between. The germline V gene encodes CDR1 MNHEY and CDR2 SVGEGT. The CDR3 contains 12 residues. CDR3 residues: CASSYPGVEQYF. DNA for the CDR3: TGTGCCAGCAGTTACCCGGGAGTTGAGCAGTACTTC.

This clonotype came up a few times. V usage is TRBV29-1 and J usage is TRBJ1-1; TRBD1 agrees at 9 bases. The CDR3 runs 15 residues. J gave up 3 bases and V 7 bases, and 12 bases lay outside the gene matches. CDR1 is SQVTM and CDR2 is ANQGSEA in the germline V gene. This CDR3 is CSGTGGLGRDTEAFF. The CDR3 bases are TGCAGCGGAACAGGGGGCCTCGGCCGGGACACTGAAGCTTTCTTT.

The sample holds a few counts of this clonotype. One end of the junction varies from germline; a read error may be responsible. The J gene is TRBJ1-6, the V gene TRBV7-3; 8 nucleotides align to TRBD1. This CDR3 is built from 15 residues. Germline CDR1 is SGHTA and CDR2 is FQGTGA. CDR3 nucleotides: TGTGCCAGCAGCCTAACGACAGGGGTGAATTCACCCCTCCACTTT. Protein sequence: CASSLTTGVNSPLHF.

This clonotype came up a few times. The rearrangement joins TRBV4-2 to TRBJ2-1, with 11 bases aligning to TRBD2. The CDR3 is 18 amino acids. V gave up 0 bases and J gave up 2 bases; unmatched junction bases: 6. From germline, CDR1 is LGHNA and CDR2 YNFKEQ. The CDR3 spells CASSQEASGRMPYNEQFF. The DNA for the CDR3 is TGTGCCAGCAGCCAAGAGGCTAGCGGGAGGATGCCCTACAATGAGCAGTTCTTC.

The sample holds a few counts of this clonotype. The chain has TRBV7-8 and TRBJ2-7; D unclear. V was pared by 1 base and J by 0 bases, with 16 bases between. CDR1 and CDR2 (germline): SGHVS, FQNEAQ. CDR3 length equals 17 residues. The CDR3 spells CASSLVLGKISSYEQYF. The CDR3 DNA reads as TGTGCCAGCAGCTTAGTACTGGGCAAAATAAGCTCCTACGAGCAGTACTTC.

The V gene is TRBV20-1, the J gene TRBJ1-1; 9 positions match TRBD1. The CDR3 consists of 13 residues. Trimming cost V 4 bases and J 7 bases; bases outside gene matches: 7. CDR1 and CDR2 (germline): DFQATT, SNEGSKA (reference sequence). CDR3 amino acids: CSATTGQGLEAFF. CDR3 bases: TGCAGTGCTACCACGGGACAGGGCCTTGAAGCTTTCTTT.